Shown below are 16 T cell receptor beta chains from a single sample sequenced in a study of shared clonotypes between healthy human individuals. Data came from immunoSEQ multiplex PCR; TCRdb stores just in-frame clones and leaves some out. The sample lists about 490,000 clones; roughly four fifths were seen once. The sample was PBMCs. All receptors come from a woman aged 40 to 50 in good health. Some clones in this sample may be carry-over from other donors' samples.

The chain recombines TRBV4-1 with TRBJ2-1, with D perhaps TRBD2 (6 bases). The CDR3 spans 15 residues. CDR1 MGHRA and CDR2 YSYEKL come from the germline V gene. With 2 bases removed from V and 4 bases from J, the gap between germline ends came to 12 bases. In DNA, the CDR3 is TGCGCCAGCAGCCAAATGGGACTTAGATACAATGAGCAGTTCTTC. Protein sequence: CASSQMGLRYNEQFF.

This CDR3 reads CASSRSSRDDKETQYF. The CDR3 DNA follows: TGTGCCAGCAGCCGCAGCTCCCGGGACGACAAAGAGACCCAGTACTTC. J is TRBJ2-5 and V is TRBV4-2; TRBD1 or TRBD2 may be the D gene (5 bases each). The CDR3 spans 16 residues. Germline V CDR1 and CDR2: LGHNA, YNFKEQ. Trimming cost V 4 bases and J 3 bases, with 18 bases left between them.

This chain joins TRBV2 and TRBJ1-5; D is perhaps TRBD1 (5 bases). Germline V CDR1 and CDR2: SNHLY, FYNNEI. Deletions cut 3 bases from V and 6 bases from J, with 9 bases between. This CDR3 has 13 amino acids. The CDR3 DNA sequence: TGTGCCAGCAGTGATCGGGGGATTCAGCCCCAGCATTTT. The encoded protein is CASSDRGIQPQHF. Variable domain in full (rest from reference TRBV2 and TRBJ1-5): EPEVTQTPSHQVTQMGQEVILRCVPISNHLYFYWYRQILGQKVEFLVSFYNNEISEKSEIFDDQFSVERPDGSNFTLKIRSTKLEDSAMYFCASSDRGIQPQHFGDGTRLSIL.

The rearrangement uses TRBV21-1 and TRBJ2-7. TRBV21-1 is a pseudogene segment. The CDR3 has 16 amino acids. The CDR3, as DNA: TGTGCCAGCAGCGCTCAGAGGGACCCTAGCTCCTACGAGCAGTACTTC. This translates into CASSAQRDPSSYEQYF.

This sequence joins TRBV7-3 and TRBJ1-2; D gene ambiguous. The CDR3 loop spans 12 amino acids. The germline V gene has CDR1 SGHTA and CDR2 FQGTGA. Trimming stripped 5 bases from V and 6 bases from J, with 10 bases between. The CDR3 coding sequence is TGTGCCAGCAGCGCGGCTACGAATGGCTACACCTTC. As protein: CASSAATNGYTF.

The chain is built from TRBV30 and TRBJ1-3; D is unresolved. Trimming removed 2 bases from V and 0 bases from J, with 14 bases in between. The length of the CDR3 is 16 residues. Germline-derived CDR1 and CDR2 are GTSNPN and SVGIG (reference sequence). In DNA, the CDR3 is TGTGCCTGGAGTTTTCGAGGGCCCTACTCTGGAAACACCATATATTTT. Residues: CAWSFRGPYSGNTIYF.

This clone was seen just once. Here the CDR3 reads CASRTNRDETEKLFF. CDR3 DNA sequence: TGTGCCAGCAGGACAAACCGGGACGAGACTGAAAAACTGTTTTTT. The chain employs TRBV28 and TRBJ1-4; the D gene is possibly TRBD1 (5 bases). The ends were cut back, 6 bases at V and 7 bases at J, with 18 bases in the middle. CDR3 length: 15 residues. Germline V gives CDR1 MDHEN, CDR2 SYDVKM.

The chain couples TRBV27 to TRBJ2-5, with D possibly being TRBD1 or TRBD2 (6 bases each). The CDR3 runs to 16 residues. V lost 2 bases, J lost 2 bases, and 15 bases lay in between. CDR1 MNHEY and CDR2 SMNVEV come from the germline V gene (reference sequence). CDR3 coding DNA: TGTGCCAGCAGTTTAGTTGGAAGGGGGGCACAAGAGACCCAGTACTTC. This sequence encodes CASSLVGRGAQETQYF.

In the case of this clone: A much more abundant neighbour one base away suggests this may be a read error. The DNA of the CDR3 is TGTGCCAGCAGCTTGGAGGGGGCGCGGGGTCAGCCCCAGCATTTT. Its translation: CASSLEGARGQPQHF. This chain connects TRBV5-5 to TRBJ1-5; 7 bases fit TRBD1. This CDR3 comprises 15 residues. The trim removed 0 bases at V and 6 bases at J, leaving 6 bases unmatched. CDR1 is SGHKS, CDR2 YYEKEE, per germline (reference sequence).

The V and J genes are TRBV11-3 and TRBJ1-1; TRBD1 matches at 8 bases. The germline V gene encodes CDR1 SGHNT and CDR2 YENEEA. This CDR3 has 14 residues. V shed 3 bases and J 8 bases; nucleotides not matched to a gene: 8. The CDR3 spells CASSFGTGGGEAFF. In nucleotides, the CDR3 is TGTGCCAGCAGCTTCGGGACAGGTGGGGGGGAAGCTTTCTTT.

For this clone: This CDR3 is also generated by other DNA sequences in the sample. V gene TRBV5-4 combines with J gene TRBJ2-3; TRBD1 aligns across 8 bases. The trim removed 4 bases at V and 4 bases at J, leaving 5 bases unmatched. From germline, CDR1 is SGHNT and CDR2 YYREEE (reference sequence). The CDR3 consists of 14 residues. The CDR3 protein is CASSTRQGSDTQYF. The CDR3 nucleotides read TGTGCCAGCAGCACAAGACAGGGGTCAGATACGCAGTATTTT.

The chain links TRBV6-6 to TRBJ2-7, with 8 bases matching TRBD1. The germline V gene has CDR1 MNHNY and CDR2 SVGAGI (reference sequence). V gave up 2 bases and J gave up 5 bases; unmatched junction bases: 8. This CDR3 region has 15 residues. CDR3 amino acids: CASSYTPDRADEQYF. CDR3 sequence (DNA): TGTGCCAGCAGTTACACCCCGGACAGGGCGGACGAGCAGTACTTC.

The chain employs TRBV5-6 and TRBJ2-1, with D hard to call. Germline CDR1 and CDR2: SGHDT and YYEEEE. This CDR3 has 16 amino acids. V lost 3 bases and J 0 bases, leaving 13 bases between the germline ends. The CDR3 DNA is TGTGCCAGCAGCTGGGGTCCCGAAAGCTCCTACAATGAGCAGTTCTTC. This encodes CASSWGPESSYNEQFF.

This clone was counted a few times. The CDR3 loop is CASRDRGFSNQPQHF. The CDR3 region has the DNA TGTGCCAGCAGAGACAGGGGGTTTAGCAATCAGCCCCAGCATTTT. The chain employs TRBV28 and TRBJ1-5; 9 bases line up with TRBD1. The CDR3 has 15 amino acids. The V and J ends lost 6 bases and 0 bases, in that order; junction bases with no gene match: 3. CDR1 is MDHEN and CDR2 is SYDVKM in the germline V gene.

The CDR3: CASSFLGKGYGYTF. The CDR3 DNA is TGTGCCAGCAGTTTTTTGGGCAAGGGCTATGGCTACACCTTC. The chain carries TRBV27 and TRBJ1-2, with unresolved D. Trimming took off 3 bases at V and 4 bases at J, with 12 bases between the two ends. In germline, CDR1 is MNHEY, CDR2 SMNVEV (reference sequence). There are 14 residues in the CDR3.

As concerns this clone: The germline gene is not matched at one end of the junction; a read error may be the cause. The sample carries other DNA sequences with the same CDR3. V and J are TRBV7-9 and TRBJ2-7; TRBD1 agrees at 8 bases. Looked up from germline, CDR1 is SEHNR and CDR2 is FQNEAQ (reference sequence). The length of the CDR3 is 14 residues. The CDR3, as DNA: TGCGCCAGCAGTCGAAGGACAGGGTCCTACGAGCAGTACTTC. As protein: CASSRRTGSYEQYF.